These 3 T cell receptor beta chains were all obtained from the same sample, sequenced in a study of patients and donors after allogeneic stem cell transplantation (dated by TCRdb to 2018 to 2020). Library preparation was by RT-PCR. The listed sequencing device is NextSeq 550. TCRdb reran the public reads through fastp at Q25 and MiXCR, keeping productive beta chains. Rows are combined by CDR3 protein, so each entry shows the most common genes and DNA. The sample table holds around 90,000 distinct CDR3 sequences, of which around 46% were seen once. Approximately 66% of the sample rests with the top ten. Sequencing was performed on blood, either unsorted or a sorted T cell fraction (not recorded which). These receptors came from a human donor who was either an allogeneic HSCT recipient or a stem cell or donor lymphocyte infusion donor (not recorded which). It is not recorded whose cells these are; they may come from a transplant donor.

The rearrangement joins TRBV4-1 to TRBJ2-1; no clear D gene. Trimming cost V 3 bases and J 7 bases, with 7 bases left between them. This CDR3 comprises 12 residues. Germline CDR1 is MGHRA and CDR2 is YSYEKL. DNA for the CDR3: TGCGCCAGCAGCCACCGCTTTAATGAGCAGTTCTTC. This gives the protein CASSHRFNEQFF.

J is TRBJ2-5 and V is TRBV7-2; no reliable D call. Trimming pared 0 bases from V and 1 base from J, leaving 6 bases between. This CDR3 region has 14 residues. The germline V gene encodes CDR1 SGHTA and CDR2 FQGNSA. CDR3 amino acids: CASSLAGLQETQYF. The CDR3 DNA is TGTGCCAGCAGCTTAGCGGGCCTCCAAGAGACCCAGTACTTC.

This clonotype was seen many times. This chain uses TRBV5-1 with TRBJ1-1; no firm D call. Trimming removed 2 bases from V and 3 bases from J, with 8 bases in between. CDR3 length equals 13 residues. In germline, CDR1 is SGHRS, CDR2 YFSETQ. The CDR3: CASSFGSDTEAFF. CDR3 nucleotide sequence: TGCGCCAGCAGCTTTGGTTCGGACACTGAAGCTTTCTTT.